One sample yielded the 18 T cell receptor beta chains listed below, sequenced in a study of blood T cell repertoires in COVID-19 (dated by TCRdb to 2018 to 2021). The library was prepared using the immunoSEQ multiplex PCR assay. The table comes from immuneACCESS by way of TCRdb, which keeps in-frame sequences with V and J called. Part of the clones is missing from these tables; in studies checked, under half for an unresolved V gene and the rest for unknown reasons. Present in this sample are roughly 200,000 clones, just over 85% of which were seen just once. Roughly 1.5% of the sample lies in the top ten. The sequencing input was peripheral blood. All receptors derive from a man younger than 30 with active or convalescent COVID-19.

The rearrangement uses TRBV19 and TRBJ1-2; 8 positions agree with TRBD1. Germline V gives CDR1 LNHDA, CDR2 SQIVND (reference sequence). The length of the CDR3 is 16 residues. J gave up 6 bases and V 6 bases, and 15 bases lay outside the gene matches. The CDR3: CASSVVSQTGVHGYTF. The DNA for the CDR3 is TGTGCCAGTAGCGTCGTATCCCAGACAGGGGTTCATGGCTACACCTTC. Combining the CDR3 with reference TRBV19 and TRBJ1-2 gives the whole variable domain DGGITQSPKYLFRKEGQNVTLSCEQNLNHDAMYWYRQDPGQGLRLIYYSQIVNDFQKGDIAEGYSVSREKKESFPLTVTSAQKNPTAFYLCASSVVSQTGVHGYTFGSGTRLTVV.

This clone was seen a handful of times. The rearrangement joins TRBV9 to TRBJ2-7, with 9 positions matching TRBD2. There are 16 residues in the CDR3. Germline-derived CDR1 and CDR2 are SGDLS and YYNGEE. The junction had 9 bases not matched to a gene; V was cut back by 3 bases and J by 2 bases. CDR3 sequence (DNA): TGTGCCAGCAGCGAATCGAGCGGGGGGCCAGCCTACGAGCAGTACTTC. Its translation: CASSESSGGPAYEQYF.

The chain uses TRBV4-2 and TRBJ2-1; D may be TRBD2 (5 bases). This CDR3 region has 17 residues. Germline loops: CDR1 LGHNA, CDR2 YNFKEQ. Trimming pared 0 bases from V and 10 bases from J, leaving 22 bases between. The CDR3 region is CASSQDEGDGLSLEQFF. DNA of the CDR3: TGTGCCAGCAGCCAAGATGAGGGCGACGGACTTTCTCTAGAGCAGTTCTTC.

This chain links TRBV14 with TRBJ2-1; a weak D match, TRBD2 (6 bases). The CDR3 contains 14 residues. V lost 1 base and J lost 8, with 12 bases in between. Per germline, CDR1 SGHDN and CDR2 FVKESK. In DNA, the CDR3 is TGTGCCAGCAGCCAAGGGCGGGGATGGGATGAGCAGTTCTTC. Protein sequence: CASSQGRGWDEQFF.

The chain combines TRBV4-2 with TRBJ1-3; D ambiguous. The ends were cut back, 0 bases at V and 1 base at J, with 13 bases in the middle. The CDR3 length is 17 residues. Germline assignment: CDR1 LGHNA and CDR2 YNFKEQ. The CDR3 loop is CASSQEGGGLSGNTIYF. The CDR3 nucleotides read TGTGCCAGCAGCCAAGAAGGTGGCGGCTTATCTGGAAACACCATATATTTT.

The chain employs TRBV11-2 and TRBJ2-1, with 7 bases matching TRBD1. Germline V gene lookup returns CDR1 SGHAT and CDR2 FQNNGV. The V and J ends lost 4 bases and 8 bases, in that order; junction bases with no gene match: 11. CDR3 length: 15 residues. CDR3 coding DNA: TGTGCCAGCAGCTCCGAAAGACAGGGTGGTGATGAGCAGTTCTTC. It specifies CASSSERQGGDEQFF.

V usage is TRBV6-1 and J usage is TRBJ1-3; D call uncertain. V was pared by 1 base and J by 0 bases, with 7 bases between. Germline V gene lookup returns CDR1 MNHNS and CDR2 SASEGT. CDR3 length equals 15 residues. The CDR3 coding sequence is TGTGCCAGCAGTGAAGATAGAAACTCTGGAAACACCATATATTTT. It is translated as CASSEDRNSGNTIYF.

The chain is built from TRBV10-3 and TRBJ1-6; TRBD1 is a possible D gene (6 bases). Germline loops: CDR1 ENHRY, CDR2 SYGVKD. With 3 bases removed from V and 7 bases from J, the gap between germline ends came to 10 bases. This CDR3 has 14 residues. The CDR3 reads CAISEQGRNSPLHF. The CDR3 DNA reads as TGTGCCATCAGTGAACAGGGACGCAATTCACCCCTCCACTTT.

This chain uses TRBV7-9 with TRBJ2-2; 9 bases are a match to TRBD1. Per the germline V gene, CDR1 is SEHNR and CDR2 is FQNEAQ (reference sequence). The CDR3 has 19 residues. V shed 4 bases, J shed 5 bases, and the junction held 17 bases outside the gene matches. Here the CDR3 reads CASSSQKTGTGTLTGELFF. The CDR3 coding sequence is TGTGCCAGCAGCTCACAGAAAACCGGGACAGGGACTCTAACCGGGGAGCTGTTTTTT.

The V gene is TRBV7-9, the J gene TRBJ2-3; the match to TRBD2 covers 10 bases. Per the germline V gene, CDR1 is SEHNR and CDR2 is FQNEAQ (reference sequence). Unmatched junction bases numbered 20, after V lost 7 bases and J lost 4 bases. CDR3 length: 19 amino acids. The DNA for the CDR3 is TGTGCCAGCACCAGGCCGCAGGGGGATACTAGCGGGAACCCAGATACGCAGTATTTT. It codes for CASTRPQGDTSGNPDTQYF.

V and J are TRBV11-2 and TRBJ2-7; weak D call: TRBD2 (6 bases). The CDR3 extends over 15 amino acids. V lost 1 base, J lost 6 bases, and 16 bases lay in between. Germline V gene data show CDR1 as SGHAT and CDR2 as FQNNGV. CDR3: CASSLGGGALGEQYF. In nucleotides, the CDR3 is TGTGCCAGCAGCTTAGGAGGCGGGGCTCTGGGCGAGCAGTACTTC.

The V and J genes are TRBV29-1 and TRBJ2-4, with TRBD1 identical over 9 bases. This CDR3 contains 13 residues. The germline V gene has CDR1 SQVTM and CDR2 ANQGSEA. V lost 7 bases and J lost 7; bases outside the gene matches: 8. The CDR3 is CSGTGVGQNIQYF. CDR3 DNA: TGCAGCGGGACAGGGGTAGGACAGAACATTCAGTACTTC.

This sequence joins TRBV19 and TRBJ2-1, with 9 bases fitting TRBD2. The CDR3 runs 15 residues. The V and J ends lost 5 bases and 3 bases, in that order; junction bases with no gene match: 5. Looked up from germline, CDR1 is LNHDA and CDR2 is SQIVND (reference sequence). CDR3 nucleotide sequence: TGTGCCAGTAGTGCCGCTAGCGGGATCTACAATGAGCAGTTCTTC. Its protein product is CASSAASGIYNEQFF.

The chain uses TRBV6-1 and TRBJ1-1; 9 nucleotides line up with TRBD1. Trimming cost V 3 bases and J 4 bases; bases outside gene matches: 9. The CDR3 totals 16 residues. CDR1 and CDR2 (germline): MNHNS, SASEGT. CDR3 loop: CASSDRGTGRPTEAFF. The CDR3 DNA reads TGTGCCAGCAGTGATCGCGGGACAGGGCGTCCCACTGAAGCTTTCTTT.

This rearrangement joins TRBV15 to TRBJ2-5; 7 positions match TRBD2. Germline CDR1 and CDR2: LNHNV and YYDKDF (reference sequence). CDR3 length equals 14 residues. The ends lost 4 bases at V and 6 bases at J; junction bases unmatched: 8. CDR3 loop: CATSTPTSPKTQYF. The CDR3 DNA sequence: TGTGCCACCAGCACCCCGACTAGCCCAAAGACCCAGTACTTC.

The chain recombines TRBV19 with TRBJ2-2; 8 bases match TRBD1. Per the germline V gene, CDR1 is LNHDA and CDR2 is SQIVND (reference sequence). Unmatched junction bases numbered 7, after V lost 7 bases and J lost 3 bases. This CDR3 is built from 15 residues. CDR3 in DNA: TGTGCCAGTAAGGTGCACAGGGGGGACACCGGGGAGCTGTTTTTT. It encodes CASKVHRGDTGELFF. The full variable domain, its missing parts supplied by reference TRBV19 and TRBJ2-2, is DGGITQSPKYLFRKEGQNVTLSCEQNLNHDAMYWYRQDPGQGLRLIYYSQIVNDFQKGDIAEGYSVSREKKESFPLTVTSAQKNPTAFYLCASKVHRGDTGELFFGEGSRLTVL.

CDR3 protein: CASSRDRVTVEKLFF. The CDR3 bases are TGTGCCAGCAGCCGGGACAGGGTAACGGTGGAAAAACTGTTTTTT. The gene calls are TRBV7-8 and TRBJ1-4; TRBD1 aligns across 9 bases. Trimming at V came to 5 bases and at J to 8 bases, leaving 9 bases not matched to a gene. The CDR3 spans 15 residues. Germline V CDR1 and CDR2: SGHVS, FQNEAQ.

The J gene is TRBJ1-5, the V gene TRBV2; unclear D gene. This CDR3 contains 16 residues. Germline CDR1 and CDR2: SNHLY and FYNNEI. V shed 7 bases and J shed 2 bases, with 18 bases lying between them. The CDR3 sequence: CASTPRPAGGNQPQHF. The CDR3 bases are TGTGCCAGCACCCCCCGACCTGCAGGTGGCAATCAGCCCCAGCATTTT.